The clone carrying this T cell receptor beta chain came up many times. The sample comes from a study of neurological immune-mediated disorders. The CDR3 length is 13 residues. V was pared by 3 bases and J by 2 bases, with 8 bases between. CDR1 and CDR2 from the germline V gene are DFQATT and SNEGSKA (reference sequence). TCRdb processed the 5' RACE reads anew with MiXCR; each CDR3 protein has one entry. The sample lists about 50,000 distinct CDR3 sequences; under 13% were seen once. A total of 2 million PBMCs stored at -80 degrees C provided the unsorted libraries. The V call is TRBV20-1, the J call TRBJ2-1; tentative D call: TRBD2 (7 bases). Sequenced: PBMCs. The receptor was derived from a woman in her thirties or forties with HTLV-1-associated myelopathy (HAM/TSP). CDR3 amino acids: CSASGGPYNEQFF. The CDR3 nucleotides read TGCAGTGCTAGCGGGGGGCCCTACAATGAGCAGTTCTTC.